The subject of this entry is one T cell receptor beta chain. Looked up from germline, CDR1 is SGDLS and CDR2 is YYNGEE. The ends were cut back, 3 bases at V and 2 bases at J, with 18 bases in the middle. The CDR3 extends over 16 amino acids. This entry comes from a study of blood T cell repertoires in COVID-19. As handled by the study authors: Amplification with reference gene primers provided the estimates of nucleated cell counts. Assay: immunoSEQ multiplex PCR; the TCRdb copy retains only in-frame clones and omits some. That table furnishes V, J and clone size, whereas the DNA furnished D and trimming. The profile shows under 150,000 clones, about 85% of them singletons.

The sample was peripheral blood. The clonotype was recovered from an older woman with COVID-19, enrolled during active disease. The V call is TRBV9, the J call TRBJ2-7; maybe TRBD1 (6 bases). CDR3 coding DNA: TGTGCCAGCAGCGCCGGCATACAGGGTATCGCCTACGAGCAGTACTTC. Translation gives CASSAGIQGIAYEQYF.